This T cell receptor beta chain derives from a study of blood T cell repertoires in COVID-19. Sequenced by immunoSEQ multiplex PCR; TCRdb stores in-frame clones only, minus some. This sample has approximately 230,000 clones, with approximately 83% found just once. CDR3 length: 15 residues. Germline-derived CDR1 and CDR2 are SGHTA and FQGNSA. Trimming pared 7 bases from V and 4 bases from J, leaving 17 bases between. Sequencing was performed on peripheral blood. This chain uses TRBV7-2 with TRBJ1-5; D possibly corresponds to TRBD1 (5 bases). The receptor was derived from a man older than 75 with acute or convalescent COVID-19. The CDR3 DNA is TGTGCCAGCACCTCAAGCGGGGGTCGGAATCAGCCCCAGCATTTT. It specifies CASTSSGGRNQPQHF.